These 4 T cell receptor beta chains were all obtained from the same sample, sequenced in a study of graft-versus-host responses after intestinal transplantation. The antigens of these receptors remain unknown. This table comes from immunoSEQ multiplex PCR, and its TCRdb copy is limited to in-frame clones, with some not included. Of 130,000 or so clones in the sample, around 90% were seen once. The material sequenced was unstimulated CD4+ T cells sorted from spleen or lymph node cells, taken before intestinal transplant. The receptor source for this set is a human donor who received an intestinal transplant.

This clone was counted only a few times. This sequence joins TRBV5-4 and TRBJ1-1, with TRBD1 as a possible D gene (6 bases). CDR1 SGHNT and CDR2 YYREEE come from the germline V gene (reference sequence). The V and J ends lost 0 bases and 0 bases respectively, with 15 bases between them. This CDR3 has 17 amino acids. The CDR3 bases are TGTGCCAGCAGCTTGGTATCGGGTCAGGGGATGAACACTGAAGCTTTCTTT. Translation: CASSLVSGQGMNTEAFF.

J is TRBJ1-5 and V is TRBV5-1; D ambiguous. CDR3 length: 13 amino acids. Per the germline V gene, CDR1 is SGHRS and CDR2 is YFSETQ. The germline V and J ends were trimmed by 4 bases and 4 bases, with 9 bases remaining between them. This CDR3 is CASSPEGNQPQHF. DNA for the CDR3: TGCGCCAGCAGCCCTGAAGGTAATCAGCCCCAGCATTTT.

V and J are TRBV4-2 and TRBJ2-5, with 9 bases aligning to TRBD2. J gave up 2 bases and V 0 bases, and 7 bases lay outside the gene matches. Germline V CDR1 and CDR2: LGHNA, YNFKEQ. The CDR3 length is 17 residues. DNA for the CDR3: TGTGCCAGCAGCCAAGATCGGGAAACTAGCGGGCAAGAGACCCAGTACTTC. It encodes CASSQDRETSGQETQYF.

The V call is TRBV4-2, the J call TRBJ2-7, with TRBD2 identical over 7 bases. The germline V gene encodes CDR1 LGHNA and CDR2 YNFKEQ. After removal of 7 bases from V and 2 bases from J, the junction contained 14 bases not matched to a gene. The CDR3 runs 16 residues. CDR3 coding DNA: TGTGCCAGCACCCGAGCGGTGGGCGGGACTACCTACGAGCAGTACTTC. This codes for CASTRAVGGTTYEQYF.